The T cell receptor (beta chain) described here comes from a study of T-cell reconstitution after alpha-beta-depleted transplantation in children. This clonotype occurred a few times. This sample's TCRbeta library carried unique molecular identifier barcodes. Each CDR3 protein is one row after TCRdb ran MiXCR on the PCR reads. The repertoire includes fewer than 550,000 distinct CDR3 sequences, approximately 11% of them detected once, and 4.5% to 6.5% sits in the top ten. The CDR3 runs 14 residues. Germline CDR1 is LGHDT and CDR2 is YNNKEL (reference sequence). Trimming took off 4 bases at V and 1 base at J, with 10 bases between the two ends.

The chain couples TRBV3-1 to TRBJ1-2; D is uncertain. Sequences were derived from PBMCs from the stem cell graft donor, sampled from the stem cell graft. The TCR was taken from a human donor who donated a stem cell graft to a child with acute myeloid leukemia. The CDR3 DNA follows: TGTGCCAGCAGCCCCGGCGCCCTTAACTATGGCTACACCTTC. Translating it yields CASSPGALNYGYTF.